Following are 23 T cell receptor beta chains from one sample sequenced in a study of blood T cell repertoires in COVID-19. The table came from immunoSEQ multiplex PCR; TCRdb's copy has only in-frame clones and leaves some out. The sample has 200,000 to 250,000 clones, about nine tenths seen once; the top ten hold roughly 2.6%. The sequenced sample was peripheral blood. These receptors all come from a man aged 25-45 years with COVID-19, enrolled during active disease.

This rearrangement joins TRBV27 to TRBJ2-7; D may be TRBD1 (6 bases). CDR1 is MNHEY and CDR2 is SMNVEV in the germline V gene (reference sequence). CDR3 length equals 13 residues. The ends were cut back, 2 bases at V and 3 bases at J, with 8 bases in the middle. CDR3 nucleotide sequence: TGTGCCAGCAGTTTACGGGACAACTACGAGCAGTACTTC. Translation: CASSLRDNYEQYF.

The chain joins TRBV27 to TRBJ2-7; 8 bases fit TRBD1. Germline V gene data show CDR1 as MNHEY and CDR2 as SMNVEV (reference sequence). This CDR3 region has 14 residues. Trimming removed 6 bases from V and 4 bases from J; junction bases left unmatched: 8. CDR3 amino acids: CASRSGTGEYEQYF. The DNA of the CDR3 is TGTGCCAGCAGGTCCGGGACAGGAGAATACGAGCAGTACTTC.

The chain carries TRBV3-1 (or the pseudogene TRBV3-2) and TRBJ2-2; 9 bases fit TRBD1. This CDR3 has 15 amino acids. V lost 0 bases, J lost 7 bases, and 3 bases stayed unmatched. The germline V gene has CDR1 LGHDT and CDR2 YNNKEL (reference sequence). CDR3 sequence reads: CASSQEDRGYGELFF. Written as DNA, the CDR3 is TGTGCCAGCAGCCAAGAAGACAGGGGGTACGGGGAGCTGTTTTTT.

The chain combines TRBV5-6 with TRBJ1-6; maybe TRBD1 (5 bases). Looked up from germline, CDR1 is SGHDT and CDR2 is YYEEEE. The CDR3 consists of 16 residues. V was pared by 2 bases and J by 7 bases, with 16 bases between. The CDR3 DNA reads TGTGCCAGCAGCTTCTCCACGGCCAAGGGGAATTCACCCCTCCACTTT. This encodes CASSFSTAKGNSPLHF.

The CDR3, as DNA: TGTGCCAGCAGCTTACAGCAGGGGGAAGCTTTCTTT. Its protein is CASSLQQGEAFF. The genes are TRBV11-2 and TRBJ1-1; TRBD1 is a possible D gene (6 bases). Germline CDR1 SGHAT, CDR2 FQNNGV. There are 12 residues in the CDR3. V was shortened by 2 bases and J by 8 bases, with 9 bases between the two germline ends.

The chain joins TRBV24-1 to TRBJ2-5; D may be TRBD1 (5 bases). The germline V gene has CDR1 KGHDR and CDR2 SFDVKD. V was shortened by 4 bases and J by 2 bases, with 7 bases between the two germline ends. The CDR3 is made up of 13 amino acids. The CDR3: CATSDGHQETQYF. The CDR3 coding sequence is TGTGCCACCAGTGACGGACATCAAGAGACCCAGTACTTC.

This chain joins TRBV28 and TRBJ2-3, with a weak D call TRBD1 (6 bases). Germline CDR1 reads MDHEN; CDR2 reads SYDVKM. This CDR3 is 15 amino acids long. Trimming cost V 5 bases and J 0 bases, with 12 bases left between them. The CDR3 is CASSSMGHSTDTQYF. For the CDR3, the DNA is TGTGCCAGCAGTAGTATGGGACATAGCACAGATACGCAGTATTTT.

This clone has only a few counts. V and J are TRBV7-9 and TRBJ2-7; D is unresolved. Germline CDR1 SEHNR, CDR2 FQNEAQ (reference sequence). CDR3 size: 14 residues. The V end was cut by 4 bases, the J end by 5 bases, with 15 bases between. CDR3 DNA sequence: TGTGCCAGCAGCTACTACTCCGACCGCGACGAGCAGTACTTC. Translation gives CASSYYSDRDEQYF.

The chain links TRBV5-4 to TRBJ2-5; 7 bases match TRBD2. CDR1 and CDR2 (germline): SGHNT, YYREEE (reference sequence). With 3 bases clipped from V and 4 bases from J, the junction kept 6 bases outside the gene matches. The CDR3 is 14 amino acids. CDR3 sequence: CASSSTTSRETQYF. The CDR3 DNA is TGTGCCAGCAGCTCAACGACTAGCCGAGAGACCCAGTACTTC.

This sequence joins TRBV5-4 and TRBJ2-2; tentative D call: TRBD1 (7 bases). Germline-derived CDR1 and CDR2 are SGHNT and YYREEE (reference sequence). There are 19 residues in the CDR3. Trimming took off 4 bases at V and 0 bases at J, with 22 bases between the two ends. The CDR3 loop reads CASSGVFGRDRPNTGELFF. The CDR3 coding sequence is TGTGCCAGCAGCGGGGTATTCGGGCGGGACAGACCGAACACCGGGGAGCTGTTTTTT. The full variable domain, in which reference TRBV5-4 and TRBJ2-2 provide the parts outside the CDR3, is ETGVTQSPTHLIKTRGQQVTLRCSSQSGHNTVSWYQQALGQGPQFIFQYYREEENGRGNFPPRFSGLQFPNYSSELNVNALELDDSALYLCASSGVFGRDRPNTGELFFGEGSRLTVL.

CDR3 sequence reads: CASSPLNNEQFF. The CDR3 coding sequence is TGTGCCAGCAGCCCCTTAAACAATGAGCAGTTCTTC. The V gene is TRBV13, the J gene TRBJ2-1; D is undetermined. This CDR3 comprises 12 residues. Germline lookup yields CDR1 PRHDT and CDR2 FYEKMQ (reference sequence). Trimming took 5 bases from V and 5 from J, leaving 7 bases between them.

This chain connects TRBV4-1 to TRBJ2-1; a possible D gene is TRBD1 (7 bases). CDR3 length: 15 residues. V lost 0 bases and J lost 12, with 18 bases in between. Germline V CDR1 and CDR2: MGHRA, YSYEKL. CDR3 protein: CASSQDPPPGGRQFF. CDR3 in DNA: TGCGCCAGCAGCCAAGATCCTCCCCCAGGGGGGAGGCAGTTCTTC.

The chain uses TRBV29-1 and TRBJ2-4; D possibly corresponds to TRBD1 (7 bases). Germline loops: CDR1 SQVTM, CDR2 ANQGSEA. V lost 5 bases to trimming and J lost 6 bases, with 14 bases between them. This CDR3 region has 13 residues. The CDR3 reads CSVSRGVPNIQYF. The CDR3 nucleotides read TGCAGCGTTTCCAGGGGGGTCCCAAACATTCAGTACTTC.

The rearrangement uses TRBV9 and TRBJ1-1; TRBD1 is a possible D gene (6 bases). Germline CDR1 reads SGDLS; CDR2 reads YYNGEE. Trimming shortened V by 2 bases and J by 4 bases, and 21 bases separated the two germline ends. The CDR3 spans 17 residues. In nucleotides, the CDR3 is TGTGCCAGCAGCGTGGGGACAATAGGGAGGGGAGTCACTGAAGCTTTCTTT. This translates into CASSVGTIGRGVTEAFF.

This sequence joins TRBV5-1 and TRBJ1-6, with a possible D match to TRBD1 (6 bases). Germline assignment: CDR1 SGHRS and CDR2 YFSETQ. With 4 bases removed from V and 7 bases from J, the gap between germline ends came to 21 bases. The CDR3 length is 17 residues. DNA for the CDR3: TGCGCCAGCAGCCCCAAGGCTTCACAGGGAACGAATTCACCCCTCCACTTT. It codes for CASSPKASQGTNSPLHF.

The chain joins TRBV7-8 to TRBJ1-1; 8 nucleotides align to TRBD1. Looked up from germline, CDR1 is SGHVS and CDR2 is FQNEAQ. The CDR3 is 16 amino acids. The junction had 11 bases not matched to a gene; V was cut back by 3 bases and J by 5 bases. The CDR3: CASSLYLPGGRTEAFF. Written as DNA, the CDR3 is TGTGCCAGCAGCTTGTACCTCCCAGGGGGCAGAACTGAAGCTTTCTTT.

Only one count was recorded for this clone. The V call is TRBV6-2 or TRBV6-3, the J call TRBJ1-5; D might be TRBD1 (5 bases). V was cut by 3 bases and J by 11 bases, with 23 bases left in between. The CDR3 runs 16 residues. Germline assignment: CDR1 MNHEY and CDR2 SVGEGT. This CDR3 is CASSYRSGDRLPAQHF. The DNA of the CDR3 is TGTGCCAGCAGTTATAGGTCGGGGGACCGCCTGCCGGCCCAGCATTTT.

The table lists this clone with a few counts. The V and J genes are TRBV2 and TRBJ1-5, with D tentatively TRBD1 (6 bases). There are 14 residues in the CDR3. Trimming stripped 3 bases from V and 2 bases from J, with 8 bases between. Germline V gene lookup returns CDR1 SNHLY and CDR2 FYNNEI. In DNA form, the CDR3 reads TGTGCCAGCAGTGACCGGACAGGCAATCAGCCCCAGCATTTT. This encodes CASSDRTGNQPQHF.

This chain links TRBV28 with TRBJ1-6; TRBD1 matches at 9 bases. This CDR3 contains 15 residues. Germline V lookup: CDR1 MDHEN, CDR2 SYDVKM. After removal of 4 bases from V and 7 bases from J, the junction contained 5 bases not matched to a gene. The CDR3 sequence is CASSSPTGGNSPLHF. CDR3 nucleotide sequence: TGTGCCAGCAGTTCCCCGACAGGGGGGAATTCACCCCTCCACTTT.

The chain has TRBV9 and TRBJ2-7; a possible D gene is TRBD1 (6 bases). This CDR3 has 20 amino acids. The germline CDR1 and CDR2 sequences are SGDLS and YYNGEE. The V end was cut by 0 bases, the J end by 9 bases, with 34 bases between. CDR3 in DNA: TGTGCCAGCAGCGTAGCTCCCACAGGGCGGCAAAGTCCCACTCACGGAGGGCAGTACTTC. It specifies CASSVAPTGRQSPTHGGQYF.

The chain has TRBV6-6 and TRBJ1-1, with TRBD1 matching 7 bases. CDR1 and CDR2 (germline): MNHNY, SVGAGI (reference sequence). The CDR3 covers 16 residues. V was clipped by 2 bases and J by 4 bases; unmatched bases: 10. In DNA, the CDR3 is TGTGCCAGCAGTTACAGCCGGGAGACAGGGTTCACTGAAGCTTTCTTT. It translates to CASSYSRETGFTEAFF.

This chain joins TRBV27 and TRBJ2-7, with 10 bases that match TRBD1. The junction had 4 bases not matched to a gene; V was cut back by 4 bases and J by 4 bases. CDR1 and CDR2 from the germline V gene are MNHEY and SMNVEV (reference sequence). This CDR3 spans 14 amino acids. In nucleotides, the CDR3 is TGTGCCAGCAGTTACGGGACAGGGGAGTACGAGCAGTACTTC. Its protein product is CASSYGTGEYEQYF.

This chain connects TRBV5-4 to TRBJ2-3, with 9 positions matching TRBD1. This CDR3 comprises 15 residues. Germline loops: CDR1 SGHNT, CDR2 YYREEE (reference sequence). Unmatched junction bases numbered 3, after V lost 2 bases and J lost 2 bases. CDR3 DNA: TGTGCCAGCAGCTTAGGGGACAGGGACACAGATACGCAGTATTTT. Protein product: CASSLGDRDTDTQYF.